The TCR beta chain described here comes from a study of identical twins. The V gene lost 3 bases and the J gene lost 6 bases, with 14 bases spanning the gap. Germline lookup yields CDR1 SGHAT and CDR2 FQNNGV. The CDR3 spans 15 residues. Comment on this clonotype: Its specificity is not known.

Study-level results: Among monozygotic twins, out-of-frame TCR alpha sharing exceeded what models predicted.

Healthy Caucasians were all of the donors. After template switching added a universal primer site, the resulting cDNA carried unique molecular identifiers. MiXCR, run by TCRdb on the 5' RACE reads, gives a single entry per CDR3 protein. This table holds roughly 1,500,000 distinct CDR3 sequences, around 29% found once. The chain joins TRBV11-2 to TRBJ1-4; no definite D call. The TCR comes from a newborn girl in good health. The material sequenced was cord blood. The CDR3, as DNA: TGTGCCAGCAGCTTCCGTTGGCGGCGTGATGAAAAACTGTTTTTT. The encoded protein is CASSFRWRRDEKLFF.